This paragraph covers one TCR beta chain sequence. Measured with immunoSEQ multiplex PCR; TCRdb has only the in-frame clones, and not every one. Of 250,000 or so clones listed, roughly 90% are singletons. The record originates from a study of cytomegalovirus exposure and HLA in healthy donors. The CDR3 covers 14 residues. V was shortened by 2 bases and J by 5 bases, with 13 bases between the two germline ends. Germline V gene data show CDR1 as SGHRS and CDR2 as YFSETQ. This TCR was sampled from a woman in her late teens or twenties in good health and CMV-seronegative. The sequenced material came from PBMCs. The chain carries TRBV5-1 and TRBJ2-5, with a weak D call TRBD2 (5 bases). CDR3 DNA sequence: TGCGCCAGCAGCTTAGTACCTAGCAGGGAGACCCAGTACTTC. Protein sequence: CASSLVPSRETQYF.